This T cell receptor beta chain stems from a study of CD8+ T cells in alopecia areata. Study-level information: It was 6 to 18 months of tofacitinib, and then there were 6 months off drug. Treated patients' severity was scored by percentage of affected scalp area. The study, taken as a whole, reports: Among the top 100, expanded CD8+ clones, as well as scalp clonality, were significantly decreased by tofacitinib.

From germline, CDR1 is SEHNR and CDR2 FQNEAQ (reference sequence). CDR3 length equals 13 residues. V was trimmed by 1 base and J by 8 bases, leaving 8 bases between them. In each case, RNA was isolated and then reverse transcribed into cDNA as the sequencing template. Sequencing was performed with immunoSEQ multiplex PCR; in TCRdb, only in-frame clones are kept and a portion is missing. The sample comprises about 140,000 clones, roughly four fifths of which are singletons, and approximately 25% rests with the top ten. Treatment of the sample: oral pan-JAK inhibitor, 5-10 mg twice daily. Alopecia areata patients provided lesional scalp punch biopsies and peripheral blood. As concerns this clone: Its cognate antigen is unknown.

The source is a human donor with alopecia areata. The chain has TRBV7-9 and TRBJ1-4; a possible D gene is TRBD1 (5 bases). Sample: CD8+ T cells sorted from blood, taken at week 4, from a patient treated with tofacitinib. The CDR3 is CASSLEGAEKLFF. In nucleotides, the CDR3 is TGTGCCAGCAGCTTAGAAGGGGCCGAAAAACTGTTTTTT.